This is a list of T cell receptor beta chains from one sample in a study of shared clonotypes between healthy human individuals. Clones were sequenced by immunoSEQ multiplex PCR, and TCRdb holds only the in-frame ones, with some missing. The sample shows roughly 1.5 million clones, around 98% of them seen only once. Sequenced input: naive CD4+ T cells sorted from blood. These receptors all stem from a man aged 25 to 45 in good health. Each CDR3 is given with its conserved first and last residue. A D gene is named only where the DNA matches it firmly. Clone sizes are given selectively: once, few, many, or a class where the clone is expanded.

>NA|TRBV13|TRBJ1-2|NA
TGTGCCAGCAGCAAGCATCCGGGACTGAGTGTGTATGGCTACACCTTC
CASSKHPGLSVYGYTF
>NA|TRBV19|TRBJ1-5|NA
TGTGCCAGTAGTAGAGACGGCCATGATCAGCCCCAGCATTTT
CASSRDGHDQPQHF
>NA|TRBV7-8|TRBJ1-5|NA
TGTGCCAGCAGCCCCGAGTTGGGTTATAGCAATCAGCCCCAGCATTTT
CASSPELGYSNQPQHF
>NA|TRBV5-6|TRBJ2-5|NA
TGTGCCAGCAGTGGGACAATCCAAGAGACCCAGTACTTC
CASSGTIQETQYF
>NA|TRBV28|TRBJ2-5|TRBD1
TGTGCCAGCAGAGGACAGGGAAGGGAGACCCAGTACTTC
CASRGQGRETQYF
>NA|TRBV27|TRBJ2-7|NA
TGTGCCAGCAGTTTATCTCTAGTGCTGAGCTCCTACGAGCAGTACTTC
CASSLSLVLSSYEQYF
>NA|TRBV7-6|TRBJ2-1|NA
TGTGCCAGCAGCTTAGAACAGGAGAGCTCCTACAATGAGCAGTTCTTC
CASSLEQESSYNEQFF
>NA|TRBV7-6|TRBJ2-3|TRBD2
TGTGCCAGCAGCTCAAACCTACGACTAGCGGGAGGGACAGATACGCAGTATTTT
CASSSNLRLAGGTDTQYF
>NA|TRBV19|TRBJ2-2|NA
TGTGCCAGAATTTCGGGCAGGGAACCCGGGGAGCTGTTTTTT
CARISGREPGELFF
>NA|TRBV30|TRBJ2-5|NA
TGTGCCTGGAGGGTAAGAGGAGAGACCCAGTACTTC
CAWRVRGETQYF
>NA|TRBV28|TRBJ1-5|TRBD1
TGTGCCAGCAGTTTACCCCTCGGGGGGGGACAGGGCAATCAGCCCCAGCATTTT
CASSLPLGGGQGNQPQHF
>NA|TRBV14|TRBJ2-3|TRBD1
TGTGCCAGCAGCCAAGATCATCCGGACAGGGGGCTGGCAGATACGCAGTATTTT
CASSQDHPDRGLADTQYF
>NA|TRBV10-3|TRBJ1-4|NA
TGTGCCATCAGTGACGGGTTTAATGAAAAACTGTTTTTT
CAISDGFNEKLFF
>NA|TRBV5-1|TRBJ2-1|NA
TGCGCCAGCAGCTTGGGTGGGAATGAGCAGTTCTTC
CASSLGGNEQFF
>NA|TRBV13|TRBJ2-3|NA
TGTGCCAGCAGCTCGAAGCAGGGAACGCAGTATTTT
CASSSKQGTQYF
>NA|TRBV28|TRBJ2-5|TRBD1
TGTGCCAGCAGTGTCAATGCCGGGACAGCCAAGAGAACCCAGTACTTC
CASSVNAGTAKRTQYF
>NA|TRBV5-1|TRBJ1-4|TRBD1
TGCGCCAGCAGCTTGTCTCCGGGACAGGTTGAAAAACTGTTTTTT
CASSLSPGQVEKLFF
>NA|TRBV13|TRBJ1-2|NA
TGTGCCAGCAGCTTAGGGACTTACCCTAACTATGGCTACACCTTC
CASSLGTYPNYGYTF
>NA|TRBV9|TRBJ2-1|TRBD2
TGTGCCAGCGGAGTACTGACTAGCGATGAGCAGTTCTTC
CASGVLTSDEQFF
>NA|TRBV6-5|TRBJ1-1|NA
TGTGCCAGCAGTTACGCGGGTGGAGCTTTCTTT
CASSYAGGAFF
>NA|TRBV19|TRBJ2-1|TRBD2
TGTGCCAGTAGTATTGCCCCAACGGGACTAGCGAGCTCCTACAATGAGCAGTTCTTC
CASSIAPTGLASSYNEQFF
>NA|TRBV4-1|TRBJ2-7|TRBD2
TGCGCCAGCAGCCAAGAAGGCGGGGGTTCGGCCTACGAGCAGTACTTC
CASSQEGGGSAYEQYF
>NA|TRBV5-4|TRBJ2-7|TRBD1
TGTGCCAGCAGCTTGGCGGACAGGGCATCCGAGCAGTACTTC
CASSLADRASEQYF
>NA|TRBV4-1|TRBJ2-1|NA
TGCGCCAGCAGCGACGGAGGGCGATCTTACAATGAGCAGTTCTTC
CASSDGGRSYNEQFF
>NA|TRBV2|TRBJ1-2|NA
TGTGCCAGCAGTGAAGTGTACAGGGACAACTATGGCTACACCTTC
CASSEVYRDNYGYTF
>NA|TRBV29-1|TRBJ2-1|TRBD1
TGCAGCGTCGCGGGACAGGGATTCAATGAGCAGTTCTTC
CSVAGQGFNEQFF
>NA|TRBV28|TRBJ2-3|NA
TGTGCCAGCAGTTTAGCCCCGGCCCGAACAGATACGCAGTATTTT
CASSLAPARTDTQYF
>NA|TRBV7-3|TRBJ2-3|NA
TGTGCCAGCAGCCAAGCGGGCACAGATACGCAGTATTTT
CASSQAGTDTQYF
>NA|TRBV28|TRBJ1-1|NA
TGTGCCAGCAGGTTGTCTGTATCGAGCACTGAAGCTTTCTTT
CASRLSVSSTEAFF
>NA|TRBV7-2|TRBJ2-1|TRBD1
TGTGCCAGCAGCTTAGGTGGGACAGGGGGCACTGAGCAGTTCTTC
CASSLGGTGGTEQFF
>NA|TRBV5-6|TRBJ2-1|NA
TGTGCCAGCAGCTTGGCCCCCCCCGGCCGATTCTACAATGAGCAGTTCTTC
CASSLAPPGRFYNEQFF
>NA|TRBV9|TRBJ2-1|NA
TGTGCCAGCAGCGTAGTCGGGTCCCACAATGAGCAGTTCTTC
CASSVVGSHNEQFF
>NA|TRBV5-8|TRBJ1-5|NA
TGTGCCAGCAGCCTCAGGGGTCGAGCTAATCAGCCCCAGCATTTT
CASSLRGRANQPQHF
>once|TRBV28|TRBJ2-3|TRBD2
TGTGCCAGCAGCTTCAAAGGACTAGCGCTGTATTTT
CASSFKGLALYF
>NA|TRBV9|TRBJ2-5|TRBD2
TGTGCCACCTCGGCTACTAGCGGGCCCCAAGAGACCCAGTACTTC
CATSATSGPQETQYF
>NA|TRBV5-5|TRBJ2-5|TRBD2
TGTGCCAGCAGCTTGGCGCTAGCGGGAGGGCAAGAGACCCAGTACTTC
CASSLALAGGQETQYF
>NA|TRBV28|TRBJ2-1|TRBD1
TGTGCCAGCAGCCTTACAGGGGGGATTTACAATGAGCAGTTCTTC
CASSLTGGIYNEQFF
>NA|TRBV28|TRBJ1-5|NA
TGTGCCAGCAGTTTTTTAGTTCGAGGCGATTTTCAGCCCCAGCATTTT
CASSFLVRGDFQPQHF
>once|TRBV7-3|TRBJ2-2|NA
TGTGCCACCAAACCTCACGCGAACACCGGGGAGCTGTTTTTT
CATKPHANTGELFF
>NA|TRBV7-6|TRBJ1-1|TRBD1
TGTGCCAGCAGCGAAGGACAGGGGAACACTGAAGCTTTCTTT
CASSEGQGNTEAFF
>once|TRBV5-1|TRBJ2-3|NA
TGCGCCAGCGACGACGGAGGGAGCACAGATACGCAGTATTTT
CASDDGGSTDTQYF
>NA|TRBV30|TRBJ2-7|NA
TGTGCCTGGAGAGCTGGCAGAAACCCCTACGAGCAGTACTTC
CAWRAGRNPYEQYF
>once|TRBV19|TRBJ1-4|NA
TGTGCCAGTAGTATAATTGTGGGGGCGAAGAAGAAACTGTTTTTT
CASSIIVGAKKKLFF
>NA|TRBV9|TRBJ2-7|TRBD2
TGTGCCAGCAGCGGCTCGGTAATGGGGGGGACGGCTTCCTACGAGCAGTACTTC
CASSGSVMGGTASYEQYF
>NA|TRBV6-5|TRBJ1-4|NA
TGTGCCAGCAGTTACGAGAACAGGGAGCATGAAAAACTGTTTTTT
CASSYENREHEKLFF
>NA|TRBV5-1|TRBJ2-3|NA
TGCGCCAGCAGCTTGGGAGGATTCGATACGCAGTATTTT
CASSLGGFDTQYF
>NA|TRBV6-1|TRBJ1-5|NA
TGTGCCAGCAGGGAGACAGGAATCAATCAGCCCCAGCATTTT
CASRETGINQPQHF
>NA|TRBV19|TRBJ2-3|TRBD2
TGTGCCAGTAGTTCTCCCCCGCGACTAGCGGGAGGGCCGGGTACGCAGTATTTT
CASSSPPRLAGGPGTQYF
>NA|TRBV5-1|TRBJ2-7|NA
TGCGCCAGCAGCTTGGGCGACAGAGCGTACGAGCAGTACTTC
CASSLGDRAYEQYF
>NA|TRBV2|TRBJ2-3|NA
TGTGCCAGCAGTGAAGCGCAGGAGGCCCTTCCTGGCACAGATACGCAGTATTTT
CASSEAQEALPGTDTQYF
>once|TRBV5-1|TRBJ1-5|TRBD1
TGCGCCAGCAGCTTGGCTCCCGCCGGGACAGATGGCAATCAGCCCCAGCATTTT
CASSLAPAGTDGNQPQHF
>NA|TRBV11-2|TRBJ2-3|NA
TGTGCCAGCAGCGACGGGACTCTCTACACAGATACGCAGTATTTT
CASSDGTLYTDTQYF